The 5 T cell receptor beta chains reported below all come from one sample, sequenced in a study of regulatory T cells in long-lasting Graves disease. The time point was: persistent/refractory GD, antithyroid drugs over 5 years with positive TRAb. RNA from PBMCs was the source of the TCR library. Arm-PCR of CDR3 regions with iRepertoire HTBI primers generated TCR beta libraries. TCRdb called the multiplex PCR reads again in MiXCR, with one record for every CDR3 protein. The data show nearly 350,000 distinct CDR3 sequences, with about 20% seen just once and roughly 27% held by the top ten. The material was peripheral blood mononuclear cells (PBMCs), obtained when the disease was refractory, from a patient treated with antithyroid drugs. Source of these receptors: a female donor with Graves disease.

This clonotype was counted many times. This sequence joins TRBV7-9 and TRBJ2-5; D is ambiguous. V gave up 9 bases and J gave up 5 bases, with 10 bases separating them. Germline CDR1 and CDR2: SEHNR and FQNEAQ (reference sequence). The CDR3 is 11 residues long. Here the CDR3 DNA reads TGTGCCAGTGTTGAAGGCGAGACCCAGTACTTC. This codes for CASVEGETQYF.

CDR3 coding DNA: TGTGCCAGCAGTGTGACAGGGGGCGAGCAGTACTTC. This translates into CASSVTGGEQYF. This chain connects TRBV27 to TRBJ2-7; 9 bases fit TRBD1. The CDR3 sequence is 12 residues long. Germline V CDR1 and CDR2: MNHEY, SMNVEV (reference sequence). J lost 6 bases, V lost 5 bases, and 2 bases had no gene match.

The chain combines TRBV6-2 or TRBV6-3 with TRBJ1-1; TRBD1 is a possible D gene (5 bases). The CDR3 runs 19 residues. Trimming took off 2 bases at V and 3 bases at J, with 25 bases between the two ends. Looked up from germline, CDR1 is MNHEY and CDR2 is SVGEGT. The CDR3 loop is CASSYKSFLSGLKDTEAFF. Written as DNA, the CDR3 is TGTGCCAGCAGTTACAAGAGTTTCCTATCAGGGCTGAAGGACACTGAAGCTTTCTTT.

This chain links TRBV7-3 with TRBJ1-1; D is unclear. In germline, CDR1 is SGHTA, CDR2 FQGTGA. The CDR3 spans 14 residues. V was pared by 1 base and J by 7 bases, with 13 bases between. The CDR3: CASSLKSDTREAFF. The DNA for the CDR3 is TGTGCCAGCAGCTTAAAATCCGACACCCGTGAAGCTTTCTTT.

This clonotype was seen at least ten times. This chain uses TRBV12-3 or TRBV12-4 with TRBJ2-5; 7 bases are shared with TRBD2. The CDR3 runs 12 residues. Trimming removed 4 bases from V and 5 bases from J; junction bases left unmatched: 1. The CDR3 here is CASSWGGETQYF. CDR3 bases: TGTGCCAGCAGTTGGGGGGGTGAGACCCAGTACTTC.